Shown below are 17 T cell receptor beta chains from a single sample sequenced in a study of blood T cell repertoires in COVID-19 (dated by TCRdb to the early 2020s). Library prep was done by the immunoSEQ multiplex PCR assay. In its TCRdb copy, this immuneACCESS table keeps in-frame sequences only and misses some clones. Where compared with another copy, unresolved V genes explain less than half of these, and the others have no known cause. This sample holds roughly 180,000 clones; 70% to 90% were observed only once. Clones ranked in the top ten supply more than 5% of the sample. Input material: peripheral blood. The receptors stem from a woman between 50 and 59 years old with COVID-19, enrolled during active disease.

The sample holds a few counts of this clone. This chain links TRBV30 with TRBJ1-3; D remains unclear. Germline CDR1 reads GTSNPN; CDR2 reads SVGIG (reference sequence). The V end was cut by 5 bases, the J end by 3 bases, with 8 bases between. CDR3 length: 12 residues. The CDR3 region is CAWGRVGNTIYF. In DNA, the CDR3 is TGTGCCTGGGGCCGTGTTGGAAACACCATATATTTT.

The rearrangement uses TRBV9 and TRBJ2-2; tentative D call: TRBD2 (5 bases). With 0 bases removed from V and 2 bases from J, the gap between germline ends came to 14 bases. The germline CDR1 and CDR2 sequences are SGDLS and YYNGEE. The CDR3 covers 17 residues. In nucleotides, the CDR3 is TGTGCCAGCAGCGTAGGGTCCCTAGCCTTTAACACCGGGGAGCTGTTTTTT. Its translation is CASSVGSLAFNTGELFF.

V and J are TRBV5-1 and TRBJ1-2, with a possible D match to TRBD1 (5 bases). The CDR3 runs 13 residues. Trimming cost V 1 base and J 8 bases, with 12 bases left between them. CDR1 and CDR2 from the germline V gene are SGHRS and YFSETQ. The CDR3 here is CASSLLQVGGYTF. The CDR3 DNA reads TGCGCCAGCAGCTTGCTACAGGTGGGAGGCTACACCTTC.

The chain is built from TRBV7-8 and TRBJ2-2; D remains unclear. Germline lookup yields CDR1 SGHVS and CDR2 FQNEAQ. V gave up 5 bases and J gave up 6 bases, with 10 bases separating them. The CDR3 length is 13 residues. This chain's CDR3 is CASSLPVAGELFF. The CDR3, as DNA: TGTGCCAGCAGCCTACCGGTGGCCGGGGAGCTGTTTTTT.

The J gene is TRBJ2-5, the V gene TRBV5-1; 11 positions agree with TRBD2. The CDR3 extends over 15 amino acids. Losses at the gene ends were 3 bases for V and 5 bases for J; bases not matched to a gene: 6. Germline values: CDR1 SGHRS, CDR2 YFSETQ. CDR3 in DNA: TGCGCCAGCAGCTATAGCGGGGGGGCCACGGAGACCCAGTACTTC. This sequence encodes CASSYSGGATETQYF.

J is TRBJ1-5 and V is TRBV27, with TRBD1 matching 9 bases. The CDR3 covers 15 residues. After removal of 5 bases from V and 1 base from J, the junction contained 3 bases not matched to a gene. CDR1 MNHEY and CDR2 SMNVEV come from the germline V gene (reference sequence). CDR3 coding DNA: TGTGCCAGCAGTCGCGGACAGGGGAGCAATCAGCCCCAGCATTTT. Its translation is CASSRGQGSNQPQHF.

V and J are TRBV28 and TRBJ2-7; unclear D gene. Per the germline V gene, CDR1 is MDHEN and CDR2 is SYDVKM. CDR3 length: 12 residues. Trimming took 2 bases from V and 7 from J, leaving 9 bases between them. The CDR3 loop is CASSLVPREQYF. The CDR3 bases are TGTGCCAGCAGTTTAGTCCCCCGGGAGCAGTACTTC. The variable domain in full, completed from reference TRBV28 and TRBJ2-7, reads DVKVTQSSRYLVKRTGEKVFLECVQDMDHENMFWYRQDPGLGLRLIYFSYDVKMKEKGDIPEGYSVSREKKERFSLILESASTNQTSMYLCASSLVPREQYFGPGTRLTVT.

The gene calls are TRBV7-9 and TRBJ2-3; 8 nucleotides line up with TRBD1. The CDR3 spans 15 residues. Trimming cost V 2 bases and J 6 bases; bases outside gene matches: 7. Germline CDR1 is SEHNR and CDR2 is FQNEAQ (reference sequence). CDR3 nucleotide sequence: TGTGCCAGCAGCTTAATAACAGGGGGTACGGATACGCAGTATTTT. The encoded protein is CASSLITGGTDTQYF.

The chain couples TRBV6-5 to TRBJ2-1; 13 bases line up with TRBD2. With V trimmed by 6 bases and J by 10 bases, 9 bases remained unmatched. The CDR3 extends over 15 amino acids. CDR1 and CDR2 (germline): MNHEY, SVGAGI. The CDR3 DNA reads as TGTGCCAGCAGGGCATGGACTAGCGGGGGACGGGAGCAGTTCTTC. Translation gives CASRAWTSGGREQFF.

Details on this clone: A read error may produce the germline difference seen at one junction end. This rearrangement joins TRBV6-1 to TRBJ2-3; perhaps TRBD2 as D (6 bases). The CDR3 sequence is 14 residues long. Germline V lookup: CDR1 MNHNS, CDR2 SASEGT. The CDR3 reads CASGDGGTTDTQYF. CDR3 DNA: TGTGCCAGCGGTGACGGGGGTACGACAGATACGCAGTATTTT.

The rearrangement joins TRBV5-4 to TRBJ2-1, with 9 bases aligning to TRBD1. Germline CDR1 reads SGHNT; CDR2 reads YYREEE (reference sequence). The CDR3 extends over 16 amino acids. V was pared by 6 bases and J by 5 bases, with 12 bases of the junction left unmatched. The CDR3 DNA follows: TGTGCCAGCACCTACCTCGGGGGACAGGGCGACAATGAGCAGTTCTTC. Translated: CASTYLGGQGDNEQFF.

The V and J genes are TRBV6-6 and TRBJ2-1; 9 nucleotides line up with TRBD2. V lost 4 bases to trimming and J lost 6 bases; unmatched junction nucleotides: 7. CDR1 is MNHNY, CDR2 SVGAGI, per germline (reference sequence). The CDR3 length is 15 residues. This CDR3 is CASSSSGGPRNEQFF. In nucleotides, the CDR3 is TGTGCCAGCAGTTCGAGCGGGGGGCCGCGCAATGAGCAGTTCTTC.

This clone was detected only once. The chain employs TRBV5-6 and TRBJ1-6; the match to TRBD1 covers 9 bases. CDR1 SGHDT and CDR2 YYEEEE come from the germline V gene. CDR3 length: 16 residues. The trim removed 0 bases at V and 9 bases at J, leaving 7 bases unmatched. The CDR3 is CASSLGGQGSGSPLHF. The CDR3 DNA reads TGTGCCAGCAGCTTGGGGGGACAGGGATCAGGTTCACCCCTCCACTTT.

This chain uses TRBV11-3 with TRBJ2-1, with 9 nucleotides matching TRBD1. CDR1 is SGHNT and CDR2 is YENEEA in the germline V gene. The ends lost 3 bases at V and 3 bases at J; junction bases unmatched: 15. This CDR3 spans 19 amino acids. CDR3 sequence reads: CASSFTGQGLNPFYNEQFF. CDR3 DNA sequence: TGTGCCAGCAGCTTCACGGGACAGGGATTAAACCCCTTCTACAATGAGCAGTTCTTC.

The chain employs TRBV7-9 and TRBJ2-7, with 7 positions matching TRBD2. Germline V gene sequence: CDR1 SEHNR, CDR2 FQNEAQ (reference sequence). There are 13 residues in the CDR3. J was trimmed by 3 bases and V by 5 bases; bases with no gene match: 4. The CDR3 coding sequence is TGTGCCAGCAGCCCCGCTAGCGGCTACGAGCAGTACTTC. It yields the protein CASSPASGYEQYF.

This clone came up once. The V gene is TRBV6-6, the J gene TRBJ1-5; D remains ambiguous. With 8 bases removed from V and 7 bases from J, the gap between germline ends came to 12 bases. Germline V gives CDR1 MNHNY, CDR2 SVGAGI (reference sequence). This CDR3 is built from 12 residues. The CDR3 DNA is TGTGCCAGCGGTCAGCCGGGGCAGCCCCAGCATTTT. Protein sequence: CASGQPGQPQHF.

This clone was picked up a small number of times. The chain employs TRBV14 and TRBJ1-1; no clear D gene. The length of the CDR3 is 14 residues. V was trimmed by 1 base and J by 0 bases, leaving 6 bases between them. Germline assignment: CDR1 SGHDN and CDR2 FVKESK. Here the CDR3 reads CASSQVSVNTEAFF. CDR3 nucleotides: TGTGCCAGCAGCCAAGTTTCGGTGAACACTGAAGCTTTCTTT.